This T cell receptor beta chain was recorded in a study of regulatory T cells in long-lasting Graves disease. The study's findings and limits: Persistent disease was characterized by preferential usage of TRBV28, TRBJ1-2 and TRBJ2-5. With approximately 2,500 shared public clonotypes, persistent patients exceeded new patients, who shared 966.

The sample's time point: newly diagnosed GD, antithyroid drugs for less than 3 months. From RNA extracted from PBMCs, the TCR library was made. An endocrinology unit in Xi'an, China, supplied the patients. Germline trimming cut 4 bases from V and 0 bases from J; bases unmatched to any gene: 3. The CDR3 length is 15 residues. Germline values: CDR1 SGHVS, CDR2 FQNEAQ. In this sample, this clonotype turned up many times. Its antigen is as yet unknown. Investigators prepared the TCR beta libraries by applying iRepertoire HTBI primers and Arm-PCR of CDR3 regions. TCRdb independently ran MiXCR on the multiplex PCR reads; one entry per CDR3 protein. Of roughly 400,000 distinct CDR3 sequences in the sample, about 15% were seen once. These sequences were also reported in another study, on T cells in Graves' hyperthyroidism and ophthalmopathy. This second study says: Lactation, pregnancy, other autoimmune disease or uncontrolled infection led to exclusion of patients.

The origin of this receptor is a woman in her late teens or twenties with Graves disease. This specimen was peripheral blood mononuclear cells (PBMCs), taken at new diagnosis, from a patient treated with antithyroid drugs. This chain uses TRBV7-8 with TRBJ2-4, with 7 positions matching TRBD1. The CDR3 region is CASSSGQLAKNIQYF. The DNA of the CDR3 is TGTGCCAGCAGCTCGGGACAGCTAGCCAAAAACATTCAGTACTTC.